The 27 T cell receptor beta chains below come from one sample, sequenced in a study of shared clonotypes between healthy human individuals. Generated by immunoSEQ multiplex PCR, the TCRdb table keeps only in-frame clones and is missing some. Of 760,000 or so clones in the sample, about 96% are singletons; the top ten hold around 0.25%. CD45RO-negative, CCR7-positively selected cells formed the naive CD8 fraction, excluding terminally differentiated effector memory CD45RA+ cells. Sequencing input: naive CD8+ T cells sorted from blood. The receptors were gathered from a man aged 25 to 40 in good health.

V is TRBV28 and J is TRBJ2-7, with D perhaps TRBD1 or TRBD2 (5 bases each). The germline V gene encodes CDR1 MDHEN and CDR2 SYDVKM. The CDR3 is 13 residues long. The CDR3 sequence is CVVSRDGAYEQYF. The CDR3 DNA reads TGTGTCGTATCTAGGGACGGAGCCTACGAGCAGTACTTC.

The rearrangement uses TRBV11-2 and TRBJ2-1; D perhaps matches TRBD2 (5 bases). Trimming stripped 1 base from V and 4 bases from J, with 11 bases between. This CDR3 is 15 amino acids long. CDR1 and CDR2 from the germline V gene are SGHAT and FQNNGV. The CDR3 loop is CASSLVSGPYNEQFF. The CDR3 DNA reads as TGTGCCAGCAGCTTAGTAAGCGGTCCTTACAATGAGCAGTTCTTC.

V and J are TRBV7-2 and TRBJ2-3, with 7 bases identical to TRBD1. CDR3 length equals 14 residues. J was trimmed by 4 bases and V by 0 bases; bases with no gene match: 1. CDR1 is SGHTA, CDR2 FQGNSA, per germline. The CDR3 DNA reads TGTGCCAGCAGCTTAGCTAGGGGGCCAGATACGCAGTATTTT. Protein sequence: CASSLARGPDTQYF.

V gene TRBV4-1 combines with J gene TRBJ2-7, with D hard to call. V shed 1 base and J shed 4 bases, with 8 bases lying between them. This CDR3 has 13 residues. Germline V gene data show CDR1 as MGHRA and CDR2 as YSYEKL. The CDR3 bases are TGCGCCAGCAGCCAAGTTGGGGTTTACGAGCAGTACTTC. Protein product: CASSQVGVYEQYF.

This chain uses TRBV28 with TRBJ1-5; D gene unclear. The CDR3 is 11 amino acids. The germline gives CDR1 MDHEN, CDR2 SYDVKM. V lost 6 bases, J lost 9 bases, and 9 bases lay in between. CDR3: CASSLGRPQHF. Written as DNA, the CDR3 is TGTGCCAGCAGCCTTGGGAGGCCCCAGCATTTT.

The genes are TRBV28 and TRBJ1-5; the D is unclear. This CDR3 has 14 amino acids. V lost 6 bases, J lost 5 bases, and 14 bases lay in between. Germline lookup yields CDR1 MDHEN and CDR2 SYDVKM. CDR3 in amino acids: CASSLGILDQPQHF. In DNA form, the CDR3 reads TGTGCCAGCAGCCTGGGAATCTTGGATCAGCCCCAGCATTTT.

This clone showed up just once. The rearrangement links TRBV5-1 to TRBJ1-1; D unclear. V was shortened by 0 bases and J by 3 bases, with 6 bases between the two germline ends. The CDR3 runs 13 residues. The V gene's germline CDR1 is SGHRS and CDR2 YFSETQ. The DNA of the CDR3 is TGCGCCAGCAGCTTGGACAGCGACACTGAAGCTTTCTTT. Its protein is CASSLDSDTEAFF.

The chain has TRBV27 and TRBJ2-7; 13 bases align to TRBD2. The CDR3 is made up of 15 amino acids. With 5 bases clipped from V and 3 bases from J, the junction kept 4 bases outside the gene matches. Germline V lookup: CDR1 MNHEY, CDR2 SMNVEV (reference sequence). The CDR3 coding sequence is TGTGCCAGCAGTGTAACTAGCGGGAGGGTCTACGAGCAGTACTTC. The encoded protein is CASSVTSGRVYEQYF.

Details on this clone: Other DNA sequences in the sample encode the same CDR3. The chain is built from TRBV28 and TRBJ2-7; D might be TRBD1 (5 bases). V shed 3 bases and J shed 3 bases, with 6 bases lying between them. CDR1 and CDR2 (germline): MDHEN, SYDVKM. The CDR3 has 12 residues. The CDR3 DNA sequence: TGTGCCAGCAGTTTTAGGGGCTACGAGCAGTACTTC. Residues: CASSFRGYEQYF.

The CDR3 DNA follows: TGTGCCAGCAGTTCCGCGGGGACTAGCGGGACCACAGATACGCAGTATTTT. Translating gives CASSSAGTSGTTDTQYF. The chain uses TRBV27 and TRBJ2-3; TRBD2 matches 13 bases. Germline V gene data show CDR1 as MNHEY and CDR2 as SMNVEV (reference sequence). Germline trimming cut 4 bases from V and 2 bases from J; bases unmatched to any gene: 6. This CDR3 is built from 17 residues.

Regarding this clone: The sample contains more than one DNA sequence encoding this CDR3. The CDR3 region is CASSLLGGEQFF. CDR3 sequence (DNA): TGTGCCAGCAGCCTACTGGGTGGTGAGCAGTTCTTC. This chain uses TRBV7-9 with TRBJ2-1; D not resolved. Germline V gives CDR1 SEHNR, CDR2 FQNEAQ (reference sequence). The CDR3 runs 12 residues. V was clipped by 5 bases and J by 9 bases, with 11 bases between them.

In nucleotides, the CDR3 is TGTGCCAGCAGCATTGACAGACAAATTCAGTACTTC. Translating gives CASSIDRQIQYF. V gene TRBV7-8 combines with J gene TRBJ2-4; perhaps TRBD1 as D (5 bases). This CDR3 is 12 amino acids long. CDR1 is SGHVS, CDR2 FQNEAQ, per germline. The V end was cut by 5 bases, the J end by 10 bases, with 12 bases between.

CDR3 in DNA: TGTGCCAGCAGCGAAACCGGGACAGGGAGTACTGAGCAGTTCTTC. It yields the protein CASSETGTGSTEQFF. J is TRBJ2-1 and V is TRBV7-9, with 9 bases identical to TRBD1. The CDR3 totals 15 residues. Germline V gene sequence: CDR1 SEHNR, CDR2 FQNEAQ (reference sequence). V lost 5 bases and J lost 9; bases outside the gene matches: 11. Looking up the rest from reference TRBV7-9 and TRBJ2-1 gives the full variable domain: DTGVSQNPRHKITKRGQNVTFRCDPISEHNRLYWYRQTLGQGPEFLTYFQNEAQLEKSRLLSDRFSAERPKGSFSTLEIQRTEQGDSAMYLCASSETGTGSTEQFFGPGTRLTVL.

The chain combines TRBV18 with TRBJ2-7; TRBD2 might be the D (6 bases). The CDR3 contains 18 residues. From germline, CDR1 is KGHSH and CDR2 LQKENI. V lost 2 bases and J lost 2, with 22 bases in between. The CDR3 DNA reads as TGTGCCAGCTCACCAGGGTCGGAGGGGCAGGGCCGTACCTACGAGCAGTACTTC. It specifies CASSPGSEGQGRTYEQYF.

The chain joins TRBV13 to TRBJ2-1; TRBD2 agrees at 13 bases. Germline assignment: CDR1 PRHDT and CDR2 FYEKMQ (reference sequence). The CDR3 runs to 16 residues. Trimming took 4 bases from V and 2 from J; bases not matched to a gene: 2. DNA of the CDR3: TGTGCCAGCAGCTGGACTAGCGGGGGTACCTACAATGAGCAGTTCTTC. As protein: CASSWTSGGTYNEQFF.

The chain uses TRBV7-9 and TRBJ1-1; 8 bases are shared with TRBD1. Per germline, CDR1 SEHNR and CDR2 FQNEAQ (reference sequence). The J segment lost 7 bases and the V segment lost 3 bases, leaving 7 bases of the junction unmatched. This CDR3 comprises 14 residues. CDR3 nucleotide sequence: TGTGCCAGCAGCTTCGACAGGGGTTCGGGTGAAGCTTTCTTT. Translated: CASSFDRGSGEAFF. The entire variable domain, with the rest obtained from reference TRBV7-9 and TRBJ1-1, is as follows: DTGVSQNPRHKITKRGQNVTFRCDPISEHNRLYWYRQTLGQGPEFLTYFQNEAQLEKSRLLSDRFSAERPKGSFSTLEIQRTEQGDSAMYLCASSFDRGSGEAFFGQGTRLTVV.

The chain employs TRBV27 and TRBJ1-1, with 7 nucleotides matching TRBD1. Germline V gene data show CDR1 as MNHEY and CDR2 as SMNVEV (reference sequence). The V segment lost 8 bases and the J segment 5 bases; nucleotides outside the gene matches: 11. The CDR3 runs to 14 residues. The DNA for the CDR3 is TGTGCCAGCCGTGGGCCAACACAGGGGACTGAAGCTTTCTTT. Its protein product is CASRGPTQGTEAFF.

This sequence joins TRBV10-3 and TRBJ2-7; D may be TRBD1 or TRBD2 (7 bases each). V lost 3 bases, J lost 3 bases, and 15 bases lay in between. Per germline, CDR1 ENHRY and CDR2 SYGVKD. The CDR3 runs to 15 residues. CDR3 bases: TGTGCCATCAGTGACTCAGGGGGGGATGTCTACGAGCAGTACTTC. Encoded protein: CAISDSGGDVYEQYF.

This clone was detected once. The V and J genes are TRBV11-3 and TRBJ2-5, with 7 positions matching TRBD1. Germline values: CDR1 SGHNT, CDR2 YENEEA. V gave up 5 bases and J gave up 4 bases; unmatched junction bases: 4. There are 13 residues in the CDR3. The CDR3 DNA reads TGTGCCAGCAGCCTAACAGGGGCAGAGACCCAGTACTTC. Translated: CASSLTGAETQYF.

V is TRBV29-1 and J is TRBJ2-1; the D gene is possibly TRBD2 (6 bases). The CDR3 totals 11 residues. Germline loops: CDR1 SQVTM, CDR2 ANQGSEA. V dropped 6 bases and J dropped 9 bases, with 12 bases sitting between them. CDR3 in amino acids: CSVTTSIEQFF. CDR3 DNA sequence: TGCAGCGTCACCACTAGCATTGAGCAGTTCTTC.

Comments on this clone: One end of the junction is discordant with germline, which a read error may explain. The genes are TRBV7-7 and TRBJ2-1, with TRBD2 matching 12 bases. CDR1 and CDR2 from the germline V gene are SSHAT and FNYEAQ (reference sequence). This CDR3 contains 15 residues. CDR3 DNA: TGTGCTAGCAGTTCACGACTAGCGGGAGAGGAGGAGCAGTTCTTC. This translates into CASSSRLAGEEEQFF.

The V and J genes are TRBV30 and TRBJ2-1, with D possibly TRBD2 on 5 matching bases. Trimming cost V 5 bases and J 0 bases, with 20 bases left between them. Germline lookup yields CDR1 GTSNPN and CDR2 SVGIG (reference sequence). The CDR3 has 17 amino acids. CDR3 loop: CAWAPSTWESSYNEQFF. The CDR3 coding sequence is TGTGCCTGGGCCCCCTCTACGTGGGAGAGCTCCTACAATGAGCAGTTCTTC.

The chain combines TRBV27 with TRBJ2-7; perhaps D is TRBD1 or TRBD2 (5 bases each). Germline CDR1 MNHEY, CDR2 SMNVEV (reference sequence). V was trimmed by 2 bases and J by 3 bases, leaving 14 bases between them. The CDR3 runs 15 residues. CDR3 sequence reads: CASSLGFGTVYEQYF. The CDR3 bases are TGTGCCAGCAGTTTAGGGTTCGGGACGGTCTACGAGCAGTACTTC.

In its sample, this clone was seen once. The sample holds other DNA sequences that translate to the same CDR3. The chain has TRBV19 and TRBJ2-1, with D uncertain. CDR1 and CDR2 (germline): LNHDA, SQIVND (reference sequence). The CDR3 extends over 13 amino acids. The V end was cut by 3 bases, the J end by 3 bases, with 6 bases between. In DNA form, the CDR3 reads TGTGCCAGTAGTATGAGCAGCTACAATGAGCAGTTCTTC. This sequence encodes CASSMSSYNEQFF.

V usage is TRBV6-4 and J usage is TRBJ2-1; TRBD2 matches 11 bases. J gave up 0 bases and V 3 bases, and 10 bases lay outside the gene matches. The germline CDR1 and CDR2 sequences are MRHNA and SNTAGT. This CDR3 spans 19 amino acids. CDR3 bases: TGTGCCAGCAGTGAAACTAGCGGGAGACCTCTTCCCTCCTACAATGAGCAGTTCTTC. Its protein is CASSETSGRPLPSYNEQFF.

The chain combines TRBV10-3 with TRBJ2-1, with D unclear. The ends were cut back, 0 bases at V and 9 bases at J, with 6 bases in the middle. Germline CDR1 and CDR2: ENHRY and SYGVKD. CDR3 length: 12 amino acids. The CDR3 here is CAISESMTEQFF. The CDR3 DNA reads as TGTGCCATCAGTGAGTCTATGACTGAGCAGTTCTTC.

This chain joins TRBV4-3 and TRBJ2-6, with TRBD1 matching 8 bases. The CDR3 totals 19 residues. The junction had 8 bases not matched to a gene; V was cut back by 1 base and J by 0 bases. Germline-derived CDR1 and CDR2 are LGHNA and YSLEER. CDR3 sequence reads: CASSQAKTGANSGANVLTF. CDR3 nucleotide sequence: TGCGCCAGCAGCCAAGCTAAGACAGGGGCGAACTCTGGGGCCAACGTCCTGACTTTC.